Here is one T cell receptor beta chain with its context. Its cognate antigen is unknown. Measured with immunoSEQ multiplex PCR; TCRdb has only the in-frame clones, and not every one. The sample records some 150,000 clones, 85% to 90% being singletons. This CDR3 comprises 13 residues. CDR1 is SGHDT and CDR2 is YYEEEE in the germline V gene. V was shortened by 4 bases and J by 8 bases, with 15 bases between the two germline ends. The entry originates in a study of T cell responses to AZD1222 COVID-19 vaccine. Background on the study: Pooled together were second doses at about 4 or about 12 weeks. Study conclusions and caveats: Repertoires in all cases were sampled only once the peak T cell response had passed. Spike-specific TCR breadth and depth were elevated following two AZD1222 doses. Among the donors, most were white British and more were female, and clonal diversity was possibly underestimated.

This chain joins TRBV5-6 and TRBJ1-2; D is perhaps TRBD1 (5 bases). The TCR sequence derives from an adult in good health. This material consisted of peripheral blood, taken on day 0 of AZD1222 vaccination. The CDR3 bases are TGTGCCAGCAGCGCCACCCAGGGAGACGGCTACACCTTC. Translating it yields CASSATQGDGYTF.